This TCR beta chain originates from a study of cytomegalovirus exposure and HLA in healthy donors (TCRdb year 2017). Broadly, across the study: In an earlier analysis of 587 of the donors, 276 Gb of sequence data and just under 120 million unique TCR beta sequences from 150 million to 200 million T cells were reported. Class I and class II HLA loci were covered by the typing at four-digit resolution. In a later analysis, previously published TCR beta repertoires from several hundred donors were re-analyzed and high-resolution HLA genotyping was added so that TCR occurrence patterns could be studied. Because of strong linkage in the cohort, roughly five DR-DQ haplotypes were treated as single units for association and clustering. The study aimed to test whether signatures of past pathogen exposure could be identified by cataloging public T cell receptors. In the later analysis, no new phenotypic data were used to find candidate immune exposures; instead, reliance was placed on TCR beta sequences and their occurrence across donors. Typing coverage varied by locus: roughly 620-630 donors for A, B, C, DRB1 and DQB1; approximately 560 for DQA1; around 610 for DPA1; more than 450 for DPB1. The study combined high-throughput TCR immunosequencing, statistical association of individual TCRs with disease status, and machine learning to predict cytomegalovirus infection status. Genome-wide SNP genotypes for about 65% of the 666 donors were used in a later genetic analysis, which treated that subset as a discovery cohort. Roughly 300 gigabases of sequencing data and about 92 million unique TCR sequences made up an early release that covered nearly 650 HLA-typed donors. All discovery cohort repertoires had been generated on a single sequencing platform. An earlier analysis of 500 to 750 of the donors applied high-throughput TCR beta sequencing to assess whether each TCR beta V gene segment acted as functional or pseudogenic. Donor age, sex, ethnicity and CMV serostatus were compiled alongside the repertoire data. Along with the roughly 710-subject first cohort, a separate validation cohort of 120 different subjects was used. The study profiled the T cell repertoires of 550 to 700 subjects by immunosequencing and related them to cytomegalovirus serostatus. On average, 235,054 unique TCR beta nucleotide sequences were sequenced per donor among a few hundred genotyped donors of the cohort, with around 19% of those sequences being non-productive. Of the roughly 410 genotyped donors, more than 75% were placed in the genetic ancestry cluster associated with self-reported Caucasian donors. Broad study findings and their caveats: In this cohort, only TCR beta chains were sequenced, and detectable features were limited by the absence of alpha or paired-chain data. In vitro tests confirmed that a few of the cytomegalovirus-associated TCR beta chains recognize cytomegalovirus antigens. Assigning TCR associations to individual alleles was difficult when HLA alleles, especially DR and DQ, strongly co-occurred. A further reported finding was that TCR beta sequences accurately predicted the HLA-A and HLA-B alleles for most subjects in the first cohort. The presence/absence analyses assumed that sequencing depth was roughly uniform across donors, and that assumption may not be true. The earlier analysis of fewer than 750 of the donors excluded approximately 17 rarely observed V segments, including chromosome 9 orphons, because counts were too low. An association between a missense DCLRE1C variant and V-gene and J-gene trimming of TCR beta chains was found in a later genetic analysis and replicated in an independent cohort. The authors suggested that the approach could potentially be generalized to other disease states and immunological phenotypes. An earlier analysis of approximately 570 of the donors showed that most TCR beta V segments appeared in productive rearrangements either about 90% or about 30% of the time, which broadly matched IMGT annotations. According to a later analysis, TCR association rates differed among HLA loci, with DRB1 alleles showing the most associated TCRs and HLA-C alleles showing the fewest. For the cohort, immune exposure information was limited to CMV serostatus. Linkage disequilibrium might explain the correlated functional status among segregating V segments, but an unknown experimental factor could not be ruled out. In a later analysis, several top co-occurrence clusters were reported to appear linked to parvovirus B19, influenza, CMV and Epstein-Barr virus. Most TCR sequences were seen in very few donors, while some public TCRs were found in many individuals. In the study, some 160 TCR beta chains were listed as associated with cytomegalovirus. Because HLA typing was missing for some donors at each locus, association tests included only the typed subset. A later genetic analysis reported fewer N-insertions in productive TCRs among donors in an Asian-associated ancestry cluster than the approximately 700-donor mean. According to a later analysis, most CMV-associated TCR beta chains appeared to be HLA-restricted, and the HLA associations seemed to be driven largely by CMV exposure. A later analysis found that HLA-associated TCR beta chains were more clonally expanded and had lower generation probabilities than equally common non-associated chains. Specific HLA alleles were associated with roughly 17,000 TCR beta sequences at a false discovery rate of 0.05 in a later analysis. A group of highly shared sequence variants was considered likely to be a technical artifact of the sequencing pipeline. The classifier was reported to diagnose cytomegalovirus status with high specificity and sensitivity in both the original cohort and the validation cohort.

This clone has a handful of counts. What this receptor recognizes is not known. Nothing much larger sits one base from this clone, and base qualities are not available. Library generation was performed with the immunoSEQ multiplex PCR assay. The multiplex PCR relied on a mix of 60 forward primers for TCR Vbeta segments and 13 reverse primers for TCR Jbeta segments. A multiplex PCR assay on genomic DNA amplified the CDR3 region of rearranged TCR beta genes. The amplified TCR beta libraries were sequenced on the Illumina HiSeq System as 87-base-pair reads. For the original study's pipeline: A later analysis tallied around 82 million unique TCR beta chains across the 650 to 750 repertoires, and about 10 million of those chains were shared by two or more donors. Raw reads were error-corrected and collapsed into unique sequences with a nearest-neighbor algorithm that merged closely related sequences to remove PCR and sequencing errors. V, D and J gene segments were assigned by aligning CDR3 sequences to IMGT reference sequences. Each retained sequence needed at least a six-nucleotide match to both a V gene segment and a J gene segment. A rearrangement counted as productive if the CDR3 had no stop codons and remained in frame with V and J, and every other rearrangement counted as non-productive. CDR3 was defined by IMGT convention, running from the second conserved V-encoded cysteine to the conserved J-encoded phenylalanine. The earlier analysis of around 640 of the donors excluded sequences that lacked an unambiguous match to a single V gene segment. In an earlier analysis of 587 of the donors, V segments were called functional above 56.7% productive rearrangements and were called segregating when the between-donor standard deviation exceeded 5%. To diagnose cytomegalovirus status from the catalog of TCR beta chain sequences, a statistical classification framework was built. In a later analysis, V and J genes were assigned by comparing TCR nucleotide sequences against IMGT/GENE-DB human TR gene sequences. In a later analysis, CDR3 sequences and most-parsimonious VDJ recombination scenarios were assigned using the TCRdist pipeline. In a later analysis, each TCR beta chain was defined by its CDR3 amino acid sequence together with its V-gene family, and reads without a unique V-gene family were excluded. A later analysis removed 600 or so highly shared, low-generation-probability nucleotide sequences to deal with suspected cross-contamination and a sequencing artifact. In a later analysis, a clonal expansion index for each public chain was calculated from normalized within-repertoire ranks of inferred template counts. Generation probabilities in a later analysis came from a VDJ recombination model fitted to out-of-frame rearrangements, and those results were checked against IGoR. A later analysis scored TCR-TCR, TCR-HLA and TCR-CMV co-occurrence with hypergeometric tests, applying a repertoire-size bias correction to TCR pairs. False discovery rates were estimated in a later analysis by permuting HLA or CMV assignments 20 times. In a later analysis, co-occurring TCRs were grouped with DBSCAN, and TCRdist sequence similarity was added when clustering was performed within HLA-allele-positive subsets. Repertoires with fewer than 30,000 or more than 120,000 public chains were left out of co-occurrence clustering, as were about 5 repertoires with anomalous nucleotide sharing. Imported from immuneACCESS, the table was reduced by TCRdb to in-frame sequences with V and J called. These copies leave out some clones; in studies compared against another copy, an unresolved V gene accounts for under half, and the cause of the remainder is not known. Clonal size and the V and J genes are those of that table, whereas D and trimming came from the DNA. The sample table lists more than 150,000 clones, more than 85% of them with a count of one. The ten largest make up 0.2% to 0.3% of the sample.

The cohort consisted of 600 to 700 healthy bone marrow donors. At the time of sampling, every cohort member was nominally healthy, though immune exposures that went unrecorded were likely present. The donor tested CMV seronegative and was one of the 352 seronegative cohort members. A peripheral blood sample was collected from each donor, and TCR beta sequencing was performed on peripheral blood mononuclear cells. Genomic DNA was extracted from the blood cell samples with the Qiagen DNeasy Blood Extraction Kit. The receptor was derived from a girl less than two years old in good health and CMV-seronegative. Input material: PBMCs.

CDR3 reads: CASSYGVGGYEQYF. The DNA reads TGTGCCAGCAGTTACGGGGTGGGGGGCTACGAGCAGTACTTC. This receptor chain uses TRBV6-5 and TRBJ2-7; TRBD2 might be the D gene, on 6 matching bases. Inclusive of the bounding cysteine and phenylalanine, the CDR3 is 14 residues long. The DNA shown is the 42-base CDR3, in frame from base 1. The junction shows trimming of 2 bases on V and 3 bases on J, plus 11 bases between the germline ends. Reading the germline V gene gives CDR1 MNHEY and CDR2 SVGAGI.